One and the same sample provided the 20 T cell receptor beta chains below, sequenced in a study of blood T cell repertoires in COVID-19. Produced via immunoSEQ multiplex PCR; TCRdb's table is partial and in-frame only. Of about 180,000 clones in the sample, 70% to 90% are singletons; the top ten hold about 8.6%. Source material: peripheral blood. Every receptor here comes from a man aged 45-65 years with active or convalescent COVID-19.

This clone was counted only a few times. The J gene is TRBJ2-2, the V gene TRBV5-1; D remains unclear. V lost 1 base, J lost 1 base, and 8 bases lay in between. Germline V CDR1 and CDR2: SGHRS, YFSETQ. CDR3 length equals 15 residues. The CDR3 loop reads CASSLIQKNTGELFF. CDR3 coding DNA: TGCGCCAGCAGCTTGATTCAGAAGAACACCGGGGAGCTGTTTTTT.

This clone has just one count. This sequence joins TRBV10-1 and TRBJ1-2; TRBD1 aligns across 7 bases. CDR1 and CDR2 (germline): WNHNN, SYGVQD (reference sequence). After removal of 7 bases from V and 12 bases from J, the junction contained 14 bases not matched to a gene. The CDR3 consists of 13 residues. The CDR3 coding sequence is TGCGCCAGCAATTTAGGGGGCCGGGGCGTTCACACCTTC. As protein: CASNLGGRGVHTF.

The CDR3 DNA follows: TGTGCCAGCAGTTTAACAGGGAGAGAGACCCAGTACTTC. Its translation is CASSLTGRETQYF. This rearrangement joins TRBV12-3 or TRBV12-4 to TRBJ2-5; TRBD1 is a possible D gene (6 bases). V gave up 2 bases and J gave up 4 bases, with 8 bases separating them. The CDR3 runs 13 residues.

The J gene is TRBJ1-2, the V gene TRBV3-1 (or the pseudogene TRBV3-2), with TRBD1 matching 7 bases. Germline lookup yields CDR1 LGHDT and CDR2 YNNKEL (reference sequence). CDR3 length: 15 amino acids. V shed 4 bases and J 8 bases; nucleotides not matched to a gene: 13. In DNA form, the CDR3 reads TGTGCCAGCAGCCGCGTAACGACAGGGAGCGGGGGCTACACCTTC. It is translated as CASSRVTTGSGGYTF.

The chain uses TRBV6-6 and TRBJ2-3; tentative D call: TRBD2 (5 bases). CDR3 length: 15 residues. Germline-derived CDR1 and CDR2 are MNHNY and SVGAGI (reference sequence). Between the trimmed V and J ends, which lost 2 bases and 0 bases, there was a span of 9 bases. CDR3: CASSYEGWSTDTQYF. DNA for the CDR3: TGTGCCAGCAGTTACGAGGGTTGGAGCACAGATACGCAGTATTTT.

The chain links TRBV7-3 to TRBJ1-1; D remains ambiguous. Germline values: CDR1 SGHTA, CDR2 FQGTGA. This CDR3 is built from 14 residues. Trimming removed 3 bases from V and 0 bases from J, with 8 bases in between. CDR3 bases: TGTGCCAGCAGCTTGGAGAGATTGAACACTGAAGCTTTCTTT. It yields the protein CASSLERLNTEAFF.

Here the CDR3 DNA reads TGTGCCAGCAGTTCGCCCGGGACAGGGGGCGCAGATTACGGCTACACCTTC. It is translated as CASSSPGTGGADYGYTF. The rearrangement joins TRBV28 to TRBJ1-2, with 12 bases matching TRBD1. Germline CDR1 and CDR2: MDHEN and SYDVKM. Trimming at V came to 4 bases and at J to 8 bases, leaving 14 bases not matched to a gene. This CDR3 spans 17 amino acids.

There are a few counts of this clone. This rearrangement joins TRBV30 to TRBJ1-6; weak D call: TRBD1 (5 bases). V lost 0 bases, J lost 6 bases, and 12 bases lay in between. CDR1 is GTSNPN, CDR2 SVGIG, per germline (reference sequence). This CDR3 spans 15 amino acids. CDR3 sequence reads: CAWSVRGQLNSPLHF. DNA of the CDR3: TGTGCCTGGAGTGTAAGGGGTCAGCTTAATTCACCCCTCCACTTT.

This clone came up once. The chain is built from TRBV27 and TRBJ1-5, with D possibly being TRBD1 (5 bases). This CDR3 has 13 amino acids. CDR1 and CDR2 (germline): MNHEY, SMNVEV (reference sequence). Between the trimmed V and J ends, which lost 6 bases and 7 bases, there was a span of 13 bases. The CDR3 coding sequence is TGTGCCAGCAGAAACTCAGACAGCCAGCCCCAGCATTTT. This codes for CASRNSDSQPQHF.

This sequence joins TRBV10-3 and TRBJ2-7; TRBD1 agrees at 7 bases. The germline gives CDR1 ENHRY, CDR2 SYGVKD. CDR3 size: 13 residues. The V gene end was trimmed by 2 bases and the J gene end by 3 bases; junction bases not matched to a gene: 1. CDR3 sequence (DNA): TGTGCCATCAGTGAGGGACAGGACTACGAGCAGTACTTC. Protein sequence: CAISEGQDYEQYF.

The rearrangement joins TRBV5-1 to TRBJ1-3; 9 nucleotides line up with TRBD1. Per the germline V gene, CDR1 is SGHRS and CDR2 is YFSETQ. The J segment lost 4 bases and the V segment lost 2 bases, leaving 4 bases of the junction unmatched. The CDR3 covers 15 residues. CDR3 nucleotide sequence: TGCGCCAGCAGCTTCGACAGGGGGGACGGAAACACCATATATTTT. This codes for CASSFDRGDGNTIYF.

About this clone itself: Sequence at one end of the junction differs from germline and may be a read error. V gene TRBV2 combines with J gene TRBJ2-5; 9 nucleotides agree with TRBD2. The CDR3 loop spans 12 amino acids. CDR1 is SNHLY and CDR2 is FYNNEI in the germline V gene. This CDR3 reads CASSVAGAPLDF. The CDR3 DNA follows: TGTGCCAGCAGCGTAGCGGGAGCCCCTTTGGACTTC.

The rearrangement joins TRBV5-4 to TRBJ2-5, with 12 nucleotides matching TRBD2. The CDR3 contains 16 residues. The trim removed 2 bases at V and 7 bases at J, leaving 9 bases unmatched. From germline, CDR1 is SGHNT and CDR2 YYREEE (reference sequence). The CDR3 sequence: CASSLRSSGGAGTQYF. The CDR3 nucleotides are TGTGCCAGCAGCTTACGGTCTAGCGGGGGGGCGGGGACCCAGTACTTC.

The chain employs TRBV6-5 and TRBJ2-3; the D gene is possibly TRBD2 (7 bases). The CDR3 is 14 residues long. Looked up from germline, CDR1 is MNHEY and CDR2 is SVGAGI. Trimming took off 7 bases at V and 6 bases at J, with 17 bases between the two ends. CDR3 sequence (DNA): TGTGCCAGCAACACAGCCGGGGGGCTTGATACGCAGTATTTT. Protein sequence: CASNTAGGLDTQYF.

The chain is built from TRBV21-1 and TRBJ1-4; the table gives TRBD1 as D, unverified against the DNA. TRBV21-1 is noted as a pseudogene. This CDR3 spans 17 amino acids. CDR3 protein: CASSKARTDQNRGKLFF. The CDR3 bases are TGTGCCAGCAGCAAAGCTCGAACAGACCAAAACAGGGGGAAACTGTTTTTT.

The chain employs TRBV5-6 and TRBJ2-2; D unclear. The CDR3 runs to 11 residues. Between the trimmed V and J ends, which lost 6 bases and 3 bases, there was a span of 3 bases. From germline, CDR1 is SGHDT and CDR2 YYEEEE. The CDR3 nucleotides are TGTGCCAGCACCGACACCGGGGAGCTGTTTTTT. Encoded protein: CASTDTGELFF.

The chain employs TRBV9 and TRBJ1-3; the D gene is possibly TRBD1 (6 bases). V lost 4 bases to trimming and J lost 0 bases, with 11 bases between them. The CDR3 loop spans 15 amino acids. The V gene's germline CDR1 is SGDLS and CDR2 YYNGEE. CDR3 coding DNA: TGTGCCAGCAGCATACAGGGAATCTCTGGAAACACCATATATTTT. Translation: CASSIQGISGNTIYF.

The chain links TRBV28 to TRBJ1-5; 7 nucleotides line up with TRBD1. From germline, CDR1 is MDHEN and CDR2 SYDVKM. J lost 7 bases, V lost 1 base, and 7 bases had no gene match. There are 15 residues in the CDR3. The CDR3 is CASSLYGTENQPQHF. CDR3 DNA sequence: TGTGCCAGCAGTTTATATGGGACAGAAAACCAGCCCCAGCATTTT.

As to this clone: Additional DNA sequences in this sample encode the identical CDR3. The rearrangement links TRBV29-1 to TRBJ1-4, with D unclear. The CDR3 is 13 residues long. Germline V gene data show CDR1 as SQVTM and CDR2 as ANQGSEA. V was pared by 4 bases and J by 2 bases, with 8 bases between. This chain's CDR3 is CSVGRATNEKLFF. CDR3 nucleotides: TGCAGCGTTGGGAGGGCCACTAATGAAAAACTGTTTTTT.

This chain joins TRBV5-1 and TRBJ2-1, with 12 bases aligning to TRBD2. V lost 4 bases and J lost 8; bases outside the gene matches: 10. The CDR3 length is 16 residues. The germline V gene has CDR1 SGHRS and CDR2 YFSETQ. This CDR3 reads CASSTDSLAGGDEQFF. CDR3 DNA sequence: TGCGCCAGCAGCACTGATTCTCTAGCGGGAGGGGATGAGCAGTTCTTC.